This T cell receptor (beta chain) was sequenced in a study of T cell repertoires in cytomegalovirus infection. This clonotype was detected ten times or more. V was cut by 5 bases and J by 10 bases, with 15 bases left in between. The CDR3 length is 13 residues. TCRdb analysed the reads with MiXCR anew, one entry per CDR3 protein. Of fewer than 550,000 distinct CDR3 sequences listed, around 11% are singletons. Material for sequencing was PBMCs. The clonotype was recovered from a human donor in good health (CMV status not recorded). Some clones in this sample may be carry-over from other donors' samples. The chain joins TRBV12-3 or TRBV12-4 to TRBJ1-5, with a possible D match to TRBD1 (5 bases). The CDR3 spells CASSLSQGQPQHF. CDR3 DNA sequence: TGTGCCAGCAGTCTAAGCCAGGGCCAACCCCAGCATTTT.